This is a list of T cell receptor beta chains from one sample in a study of identical twins. One entry per CDR3 protein results from TCRdb running MiXCR on the 5' RACE reads. The table lists 200,000 to 300,000 distinct CDR3 sequences, about 12% of them singletons, with roughly 3.7% in the top ten. The data were also submitted as part of a second study, on yellow fever vaccine responses in identical twins.

Sequencing was performed on memory (CD45RO+) T cells sorted from blood. Receptors were obtained from a woman younger than 30 in good health. Both conserved end residues are part of each CDR3. The D gene is left open where the match is weak. The size field is filled for only some rows; it gives once, few, many or a size class.

clone_size	d_call	cdr3_length	j_call	v_call	cdr3_nt	cdr3_aa
NA	NA	13	TRBJ2-7	TRBV20-1	TGCAGTGCTAGATCCGGGGAGACCTACGAGCAGTACTTC	CSARSGETYEQYF
few	NA	15	TRBJ1-4	TRBV7-9	TGTGCCAGCAGCTCCGCAGAGCGAGGGGGGGAAAAACTGTTTTTT	CASSSAERGGEKLFF
many	NA	10	TRBJ2-1	TRBV7-9	TGTGCCAGCAGTAACGATGAGCAGTTCTTC	CASSNDEQFF
NA	NA	15	TRBJ2-1	TRBV12-3/TRBV12-4	TGTGCCAGCAGTTTGGGGGGAGCCGTCTACAATGAGCAGTTCTTC	CASSLGGAVYNEQFF
many	TRBD2	14	TRBJ2-1	TRBV27	TGTGCCAGCAGTGTACGCGGGGGGGCCTGGGAGCAGTTCTTC	CASSVRGGAWEQFF
few	TRBD1	15	TRBJ2-1	TRBV7-9	TGTGCCAGCAGCTCGGGACAGGCGATAGCAAATGAGCAGTTCTTC	CASSSGQAIANEQFF
NA	TRBD2	17	TRBJ2-1	TRBV4-3	TGCGCCAGCAGCCAAGATCCCAGCGGGAGGGCCTACAATGAGCAGTTCTTC	CASSQDPSGRAYNEQFF
few	TRBD1	15	TRBJ1-1	TRBV4-1	TGCGCCAGCAGCCGACCTGACAGGGATCGCACTGAAGCTTTCTTT	CASSRPDRDRTEAFF
NA	TRBD2	19	TRBJ2-1	TRBV5-1	TGCGCCAGCAGCTTGTCTTACGCTAGCGGGAGGGCGAGGGGCAATGAGCAGTTCTTC	CASSLSYASGRARGNEQFF
NA	NA	14	TRBJ2-2	TRBV4-1	TGCGCCAGCAGCCAAGTTCTAGGCACCGGGGAGCTGTTTTTT	CASSQVLGTGELFF